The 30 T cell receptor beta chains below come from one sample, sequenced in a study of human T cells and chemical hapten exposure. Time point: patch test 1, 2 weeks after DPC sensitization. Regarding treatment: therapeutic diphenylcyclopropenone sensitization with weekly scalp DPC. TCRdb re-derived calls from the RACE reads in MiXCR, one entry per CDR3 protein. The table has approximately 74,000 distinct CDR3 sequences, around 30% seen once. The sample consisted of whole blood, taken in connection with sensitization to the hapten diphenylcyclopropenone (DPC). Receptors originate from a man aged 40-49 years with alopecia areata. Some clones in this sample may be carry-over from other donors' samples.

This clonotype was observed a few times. CDR3 nucleotides: TGTGCCAGCAGTTCGGGACAGTTGATAGCGGGGCTTCATACGCAGTATTTT. Amino acid sequence: CASSSGQLIAGLHTQYF. The genes are TRBV7-9 and TRBJ2-3, with D perhaps TRBD2 (8 bases). Germline CDR1 and CDR2: SEHNR and FQNEAQ (reference sequence). Trimming cost V 6 bases and J 7 bases, with 26 bases left between them. CDR3 size: 17 residues.

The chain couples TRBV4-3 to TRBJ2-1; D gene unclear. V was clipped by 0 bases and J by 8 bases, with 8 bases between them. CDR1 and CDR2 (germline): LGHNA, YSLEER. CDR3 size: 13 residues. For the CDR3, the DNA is TGCGCCAGCAGCCAAGATTATGGGGATGAGCAGTTCTTC. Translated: CASSQDYGDEQFF.

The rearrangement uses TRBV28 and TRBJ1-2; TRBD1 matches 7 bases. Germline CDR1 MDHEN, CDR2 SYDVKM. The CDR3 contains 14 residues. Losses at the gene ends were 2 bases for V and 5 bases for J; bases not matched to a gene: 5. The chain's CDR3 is CASSLEGARYGYTF. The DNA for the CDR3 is TGTGCCAGCAGTTTAGAGGGGGCACGGTATGGCTACACCTTC.

The CDR3 region has the DNA TGTGCCAGCTCAGTCGGGACTACGTTATACGAGCAGTACTTC. Protein product: CASSVGTTLYEQYF. The chain employs TRBV11-1 and TRBJ2-7; TRBD2 aligns across 7 bases. The germline V gene has CDR1 SGHAT and CDR2 FQDESV (reference sequence). V was clipped by 8 bases and J by 4 bases; unmatched bases: 11. CDR3 length: 14 amino acids.

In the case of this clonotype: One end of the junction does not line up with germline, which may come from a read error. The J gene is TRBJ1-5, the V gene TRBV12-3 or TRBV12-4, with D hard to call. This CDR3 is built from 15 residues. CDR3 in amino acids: CASRLGSQGNQPQHF. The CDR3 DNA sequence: TGTGCCAGCAGGTTAGGGAGCCAGGGCAATCAGCCCCAGCATTTT.

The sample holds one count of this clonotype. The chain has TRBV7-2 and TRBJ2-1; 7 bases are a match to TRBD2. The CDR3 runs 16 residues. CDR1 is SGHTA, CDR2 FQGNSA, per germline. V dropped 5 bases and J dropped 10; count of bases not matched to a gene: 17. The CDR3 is CASSPQGAGVMTEQFF. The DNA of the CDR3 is TGTGCCAGCAGCCCGCAGGGTGCGGGGGTGATGACAGAGCAGTTCTTC.

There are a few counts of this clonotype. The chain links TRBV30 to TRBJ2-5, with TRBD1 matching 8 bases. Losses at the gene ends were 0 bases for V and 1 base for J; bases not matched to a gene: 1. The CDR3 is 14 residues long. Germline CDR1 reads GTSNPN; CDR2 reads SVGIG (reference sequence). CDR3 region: CAWSVTGGQETQYF. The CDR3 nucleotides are TGTGCCTGGAGTGTAACAGGGGGCCAAGAGACCCAGTACTTC.

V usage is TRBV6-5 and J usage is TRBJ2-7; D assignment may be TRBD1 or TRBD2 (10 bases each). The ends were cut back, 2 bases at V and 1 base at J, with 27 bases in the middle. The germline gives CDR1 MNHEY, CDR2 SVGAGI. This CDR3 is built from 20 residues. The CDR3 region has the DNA TGTGCCAGCAGTTACGCACCTGGGACAGGGGCAGCGGGAGGGTCCTACGAGCAGTACTTC. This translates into CASSYAPGTGAAGGSYEQYF.

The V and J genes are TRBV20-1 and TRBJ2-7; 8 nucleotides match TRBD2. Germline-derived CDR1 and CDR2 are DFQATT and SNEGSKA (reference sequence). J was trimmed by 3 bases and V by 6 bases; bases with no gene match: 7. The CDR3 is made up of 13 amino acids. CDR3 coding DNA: TGCAGTGCCCCACCGGGAGGGGGCTACGAGCAGTACTTC. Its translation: CSAPPGGGYEQYF.

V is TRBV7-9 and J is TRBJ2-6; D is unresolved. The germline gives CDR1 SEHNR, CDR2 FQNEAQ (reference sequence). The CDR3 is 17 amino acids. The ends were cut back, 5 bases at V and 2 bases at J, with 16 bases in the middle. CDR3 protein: CASSPTWRTTGANVLTF. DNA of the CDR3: TGTGCCAGCAGCCCCACCTGGCGGACGACTGGGGCCAACGTCCTGACTTTC.

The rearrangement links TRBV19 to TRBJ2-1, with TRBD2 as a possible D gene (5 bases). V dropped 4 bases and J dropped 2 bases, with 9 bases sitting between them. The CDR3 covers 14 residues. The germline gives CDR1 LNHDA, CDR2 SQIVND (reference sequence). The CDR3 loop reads CASSTSGTYNEQFF. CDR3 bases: TGTGCCAGTAGTACGAGCGGAACCTACAATGAGCAGTTCTTC.

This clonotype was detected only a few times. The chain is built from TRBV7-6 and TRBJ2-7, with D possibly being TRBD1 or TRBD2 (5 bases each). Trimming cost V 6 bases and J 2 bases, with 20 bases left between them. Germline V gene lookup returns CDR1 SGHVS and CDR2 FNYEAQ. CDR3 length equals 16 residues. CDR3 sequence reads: CASSSPRDGRPYEQYF. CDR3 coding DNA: TGTGCCAGCAGTTCTCCCCGGGACGGGCGCCCCTACGAGCAGTACTTC.

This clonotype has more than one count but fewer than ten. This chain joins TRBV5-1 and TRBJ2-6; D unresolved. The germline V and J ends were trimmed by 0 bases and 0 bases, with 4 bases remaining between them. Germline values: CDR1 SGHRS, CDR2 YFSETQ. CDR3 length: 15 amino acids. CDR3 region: CASSLVVSGANVLTF. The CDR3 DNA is TGCGCCAGCAGCTTGGTGGTCTCTGGGGCCAACGTCCTGACTTTC.

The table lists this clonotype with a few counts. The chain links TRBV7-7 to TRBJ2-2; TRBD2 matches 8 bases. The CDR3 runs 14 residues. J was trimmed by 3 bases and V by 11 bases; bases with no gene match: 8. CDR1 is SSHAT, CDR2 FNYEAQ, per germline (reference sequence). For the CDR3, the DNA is TGTGCCTCTAAGGCACTAGCGGACACCGGGGAGCTGTTTTTT. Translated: CASKALADTGELFF. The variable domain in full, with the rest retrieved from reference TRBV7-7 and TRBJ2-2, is GAGVSQSPRYKVTKRGQDVTLRCDPISSHATLYWYQQALGQGPEFLTYFNYEAQPDKSGLPSDRFSAERPEGSISTLTIQRTEQRDSAMYRCASKALADTGELFFGEGSRLTVL.

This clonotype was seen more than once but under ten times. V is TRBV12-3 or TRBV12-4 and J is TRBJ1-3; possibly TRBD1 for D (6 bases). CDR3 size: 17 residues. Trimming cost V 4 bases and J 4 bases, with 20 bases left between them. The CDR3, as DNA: TGTGCCAGCAGTTCCCGGGGGGCGGGGGCGAGGGGAAACACCATATATTTT. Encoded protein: CASSSRGAGARGNTIYF.

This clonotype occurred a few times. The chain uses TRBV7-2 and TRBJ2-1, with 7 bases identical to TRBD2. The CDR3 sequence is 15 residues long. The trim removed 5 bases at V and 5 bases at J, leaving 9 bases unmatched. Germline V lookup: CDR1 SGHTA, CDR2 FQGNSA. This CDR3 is CASSRGGSGNNEQFF. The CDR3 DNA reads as TGTGCCAGCAGCCGAGGCGGGAGTGGGAACAATGAGCAGTTCTTC.

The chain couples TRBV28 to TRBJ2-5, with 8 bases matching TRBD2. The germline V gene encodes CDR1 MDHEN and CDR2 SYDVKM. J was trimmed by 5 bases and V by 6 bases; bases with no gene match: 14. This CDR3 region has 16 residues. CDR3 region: CASRSGTRGIQETQYF. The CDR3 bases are TGTGCCAGCAGGTCCGGGACTAGGGGAATCCAGGAGACCCAGTACTTC.

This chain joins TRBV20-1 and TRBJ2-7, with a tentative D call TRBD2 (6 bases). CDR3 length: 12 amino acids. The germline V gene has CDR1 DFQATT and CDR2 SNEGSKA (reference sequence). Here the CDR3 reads CSLRGLTLEQYF. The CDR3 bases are TGCAGCCTGCGGGGCCTGACTCTGGAGCAGTACTTC.

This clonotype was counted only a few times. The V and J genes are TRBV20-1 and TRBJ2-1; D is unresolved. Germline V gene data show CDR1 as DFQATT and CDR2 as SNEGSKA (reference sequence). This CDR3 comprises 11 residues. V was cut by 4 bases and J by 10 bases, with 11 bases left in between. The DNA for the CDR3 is TGCAGTGCTAACAGACGGCTGGAGCAGTTCTTC. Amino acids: CSANRRLEQFF.

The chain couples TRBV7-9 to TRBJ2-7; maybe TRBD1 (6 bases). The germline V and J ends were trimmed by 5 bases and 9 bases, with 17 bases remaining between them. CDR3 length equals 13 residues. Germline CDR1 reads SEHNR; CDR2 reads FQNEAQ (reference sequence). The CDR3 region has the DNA TGTGCCAGCAGCCGAGGCCAGGGGAATGTGCAGTACTTC. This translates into CASSRGQGNVQYF.

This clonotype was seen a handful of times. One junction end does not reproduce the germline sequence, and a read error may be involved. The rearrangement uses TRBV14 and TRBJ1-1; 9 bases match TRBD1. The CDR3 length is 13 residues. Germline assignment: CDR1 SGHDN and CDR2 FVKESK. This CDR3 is CASRGQGYTETFF. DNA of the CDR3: TGTGCCAGCAGGGGACAGGGCTACACTGAAACTTTCTTT.

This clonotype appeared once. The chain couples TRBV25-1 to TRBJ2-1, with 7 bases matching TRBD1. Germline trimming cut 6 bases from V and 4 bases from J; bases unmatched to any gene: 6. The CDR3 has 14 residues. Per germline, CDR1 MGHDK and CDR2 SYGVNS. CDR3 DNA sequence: TGTGCCAGCAGCACGACAGGGCGATACAATGAGCAGTTCTTC. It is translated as CASSTTGRYNEQFF.

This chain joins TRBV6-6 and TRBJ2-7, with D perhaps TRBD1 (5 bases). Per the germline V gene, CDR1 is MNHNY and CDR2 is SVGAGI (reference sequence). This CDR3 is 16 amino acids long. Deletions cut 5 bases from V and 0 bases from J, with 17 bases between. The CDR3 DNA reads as TGTGCCAGCAGTCACACAGGTGGAAAAAACTCCTACGAGCAGTACTTC. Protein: CASSHTGGKNSYEQYF.

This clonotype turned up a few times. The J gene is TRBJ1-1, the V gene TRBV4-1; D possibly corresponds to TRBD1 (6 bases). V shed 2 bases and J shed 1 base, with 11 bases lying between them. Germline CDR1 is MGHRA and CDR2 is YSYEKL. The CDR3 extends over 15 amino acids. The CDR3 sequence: CASSQYRDSNTEAFF. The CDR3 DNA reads TGCGCCAGCAGCCAATACAGGGATTCGAACACTGAAGCTTTCTTT.

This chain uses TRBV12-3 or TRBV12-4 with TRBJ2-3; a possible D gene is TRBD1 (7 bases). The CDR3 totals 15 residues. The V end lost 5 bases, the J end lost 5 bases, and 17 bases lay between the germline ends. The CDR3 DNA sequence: TGTGCCAGCAGTCGGACGAGGCAGGGGGGAGATACGCAGTATTTT. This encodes CASSRTRQGGDTQYF.

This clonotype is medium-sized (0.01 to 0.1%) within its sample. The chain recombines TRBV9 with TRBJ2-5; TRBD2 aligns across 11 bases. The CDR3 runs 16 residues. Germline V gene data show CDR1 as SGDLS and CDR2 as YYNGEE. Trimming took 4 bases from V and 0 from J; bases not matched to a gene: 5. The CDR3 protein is CASSFGTSGDQETQYF. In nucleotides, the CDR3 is TGTGCCAGCAGCTTCGGGACTAGCGGAGACCAAGAGACCCAGTACTTC.

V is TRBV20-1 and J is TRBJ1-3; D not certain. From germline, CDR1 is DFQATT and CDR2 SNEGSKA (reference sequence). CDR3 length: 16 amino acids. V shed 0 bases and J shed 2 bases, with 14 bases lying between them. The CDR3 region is CSARDYMGKTGNTIYF. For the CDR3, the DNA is TGCAGTGCTAGAGATTATATGGGGAAGACTGGAAACACCATATATTTT.

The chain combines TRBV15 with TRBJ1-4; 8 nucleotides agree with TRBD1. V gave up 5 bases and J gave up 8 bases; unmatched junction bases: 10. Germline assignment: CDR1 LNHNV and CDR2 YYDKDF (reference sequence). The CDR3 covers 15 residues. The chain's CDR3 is CATSSPGTGGEKLFF. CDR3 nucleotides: TGTGCCACCAGCTCCCCCGGGACAGGCGGGGAAAAACTGTTTTTT.

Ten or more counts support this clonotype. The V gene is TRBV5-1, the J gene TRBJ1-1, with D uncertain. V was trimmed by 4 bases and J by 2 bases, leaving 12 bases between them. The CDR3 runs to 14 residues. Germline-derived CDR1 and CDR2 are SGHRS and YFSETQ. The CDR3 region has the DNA TGCGCCAGCAGCAACCCGACGAGAAACACTGAAGCTTTCTTT. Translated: CASSNPTRNTEAFF.

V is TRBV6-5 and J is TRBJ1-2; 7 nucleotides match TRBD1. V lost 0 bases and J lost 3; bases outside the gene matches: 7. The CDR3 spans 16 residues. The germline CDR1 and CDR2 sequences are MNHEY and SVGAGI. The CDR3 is CASSYSKRGQYYGYTF. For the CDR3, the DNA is TGTGCCAGCAGTTACTCTAAAAGGGGGCAGTACTATGGCTACACCTTC.